Below are 19 T cell receptor beta chains sequenced from a single sample in a study of blood T cell repertoires in COVID-19. Repertoires were generated with immunoSEQ multiplex PCR, while TCRdb's copy carries only in-frame clones and drops some. The repertoire holds some 26,000 clones, with about 80% as singletons. Sequencing was carried out using peripheral blood. The receptors stem from a man in his 70s with acute or convalescent COVID-19.

V gene TRBV5-4 combines with J gene TRBJ2-3; D unresolved. The germline V and J ends were trimmed by 1 base and 0 bases, with 6 bases remaining between them. The CDR3 is made up of 14 amino acids. Germline V CDR1 and CDR2: SGHNT, YYREEE (reference sequence). CDR3: CASSLIGSTDTQYF. CDR3 DNA sequence: TGTGCCAGCAGCTTGATCGGTAGCACAGATACGCAGTATTTT.

The chain links TRBV7-9 to TRBJ1-5; a possible D gene is TRBD1 (6 bases). CDR3 length equals 16 residues. Germline CDR1 reads SEHNR; CDR2 reads FQNEAQ (reference sequence). With 5 bases removed from V and 0 bases from J, the gap between germline ends came to 14 bases. CDR3 sequence: CASSDSIQGSNQPQHF. CDR3 sequence (DNA): TGTGCCAGCAGCGACTCAATACAGGGTAGCAATCAGCCCCAGCATTTT.

The chain has TRBV28 and TRBJ1-1; no definite D call. Germline assignment: CDR1 MDHEN and CDR2 SYDVKM. The CDR3 extends over 12 amino acids. Trimming cost V 2 bases and J 7 bases, with 8 bases left between them. The CDR3 reads CASSLGGSEAFF. The CDR3 DNA reads as TGTGCCAGCAGTTTAGGCGGCAGTGAAGCTTTCTTT.

The V call is TRBV28, the J call TRBJ1-2; 8 bases match TRBD1. Germline CDR1 is MDHEN and CDR2 is SYDVKM. The CDR3 extends over 13 amino acids. Trimming removed 11 bases from V and 8 bases from J; junction bases left unmatched: 13. CDR3 DNA: TGTGCCGTGGGGCAGGGGGCTTATGGCGGCTACACCTTC. Its protein product is CAVGQGAYGGYTF.

The sample holds many counts of this clone. The chain links TRBV6-5 to TRBJ1-4; 9 nucleotides match TRBD1. The germline V gene has CDR1 MNHEY and CDR2 SVGAGI. V lost 5 bases and J lost 10; bases outside the gene matches: 8. CDR3 length equals 14 residues. CDR3 protein: CASSQRTGARKLFF. The DNA for the CDR3 is TGTGCCAGCAGTCAGAGGACAGGGGCTAGAAAACTGTTTTTT.

This clone appeared a few times. CDR3: CASNIGRDSRNSPLHF. Written as DNA, the CDR3 is TGTGCCAGCAATATTGGACGGGACAGCCGCAATTCACCCCTCCACTTT. The chain has TRBV3-1 (or the pseudogene TRBV3-2) and TRBJ1-6; 7 positions match TRBD1. V was clipped by 7 bases and J by 7 bases; unmatched bases: 13. This CDR3 region has 16 residues. Germline loops: CDR1 LGHDT, CDR2 YNNKEL (reference sequence).

This clone was counted a single time. The rearrangement joins TRBV10-3 to TRBJ2-5; possibly TRBD1 for D (6 bases). This CDR3 region has 13 residues. Germline lookup yields CDR1 ENHRY and CDR2 SYGVKD. V was clipped by 4 bases and J by 5 bases, with 11 bases between them. The chain's CDR3 is CAISVGAKETQYF. DNA for the CDR3: TGTGCCATCAGTGTGGGGGCGAAGGAGACCCAGTACTTC.

This clone was found many times. The chain employs TRBV28 and TRBJ1-4, with D uncertain. The CDR3 is 13 amino acids. Germline assignment: CDR1 MDHEN and CDR2 SYDVKM. V dropped 3 bases and J dropped 4 bases, with 6 bases sitting between them. The CDR3 spells CASSFRVNEKLFF. CDR3 bases: TGTGCCAGCAGTTTCCGGGTTAATGAAAAACTGTTTTTT.

This clone was counted a few times. V is TRBV4-3 and J is TRBJ1-5; no definite D call. V was clipped by 0 bases and J by 4 bases, with 10 bases between them. CDR1 is LGHNA, CDR2 YSLEER, per germline. The CDR3 covers 15 residues. Here the CDR3 reads CASSQDSLNNQPQHF. The CDR3 DNA reads as TGCGCCAGCAGCCAAGACAGTCTCAATAATCAGCCCCAGCATTTT.

In regard to this clone: Germline is not matched at one junction end, which may reflect a read error. The chain employs TRBV2 and TRBJ2-5; a possible D gene is TRBD2 (6 bases). Germline V gene lookup returns CDR1 SNHLY and CDR2 FYNNEI. This CDR3 has 13 residues. The CDR3 sequence is CAGSDVGRETQYF. As DNA, the CDR3 is TGTGCCGGCAGTGATGTCGGGAGAGAGACCCAGTACTTC. Full variable domain (missing parts from reference TRBV2 and TRBJ2-5): EPEVTQTPSHQVTQMGQEVILRCVPISNHLYFYWYRQILGQKVEFLVSFYNNEISEKSEIFDDQFSVERPDGSNFTLKIRSTKLEDSAMYFCAGSDVGRETQYFGPGTRLLVL.

CDR3 protein: CASTVRGSRFYEQYF. The CDR3 DNA follows: TGTGCCAGCACAGTCCGGGGGTCCCGATTCTACGAGCAGTACTTC. The chain has TRBV3-1 (or the pseudogene TRBV3-2) and TRBJ2-7, with a tentative D call TRBD2 (6 bases). Germline CDR1 is LGHDT and CDR2 is YNNKEL (reference sequence). This CDR3 is built from 15 residues. The ends were cut back, 7 bases at V and 3 bases at J, with 19 bases in the middle.

The chain has TRBV4-3 and TRBJ1-4; TRBD1 matches 9 bases. CDR1 and CDR2 (germline): LGHNA, YSLEER. The CDR3 totals 15 residues. Trimming removed 1 base from V and 4 bases from J; junction bases left unmatched: 1. As DNA, the CDR3 is TGCGCCAGCAGCCAAGGGACAGGGGATAATGAAAAACTGTTTTTT. Translating gives CASSQGTGDNEKLFF.

This clone showed up just a few times. The J gene is TRBJ1-3, the V gene TRBV24-1; D uncertain. The CDR3 sequence is 13 residues long. CDR1 and CDR2 (germline): KGHDR, SFDVKD. The V end lost 7 bases, the J end lost 3 bases, and 9 bases lay between the germline ends. The chain's CDR3 is CATSAGIGNTIYF. The CDR3 coding sequence is TGTGCCACCAGCGCGGGGATTGGAAACACCATATATTTT.

This sequence joins TRBV4-2 and TRBJ1-1; TRBD1 matches at 9 bases. V shed 4 bases and J 7 bases; nucleotides not matched to a gene: 13. Germline V gene sequence: CDR1 LGHNA, CDR2 YNFKEQ. The CDR3 consists of 16 residues. The CDR3 protein is CASSPPLGQGLYEAFF. In DNA form, the CDR3 reads TGTGCCAGCAGCCCCCCCCTCGGACAGGGGCTTTATGAAGCTTTCTTT.

The chain recombines TRBV5-1 with TRBJ1-1; tentatively, D is TRBD1 (5 bases). Per the germline V gene, CDR1 is SGHRS and CDR2 is YFSETQ. This CDR3 contains 15 residues. Trimming left V 0 bases short and J 6 bases short, with 15 bases between. Here the CDR3 DNA reads TGCGCCAGCAGCTTGGCGCCAGGGAATATGCCTGAAGCTTTCTTT. It is translated as CASSLAPGNMPEAFF.

The CDR3 is CASSILGGNTEAFF. The CDR3 nucleotides read TGTGCCAGTAGTATCCTAGGGGGGAACACTGAAGCTTTCTTT. The chain employs TRBV19 and TRBJ1-1; the D gene is possibly TRBD1 (6 bases). The CDR3 loop spans 14 amino acids. V lost 3 bases and J lost 1, with 9 bases in between. The germline gives CDR1 LNHDA, CDR2 SQIVND (reference sequence).

The rearrangement links TRBV7-7 to TRBJ2-2; maybe TRBD2 (6 bases). The germline V and J ends were trimmed by 5 bases and 7 bases, with 20 bases remaining between them. CDR1 and CDR2 from the germline V gene are SSHAT and FNYEAQ (reference sequence). The CDR3 loop spans 16 amino acids. CDR3 loop: CASSPSGGLASGELFF. In DNA, the CDR3 is TGTGCCAGCAGCCCGTCGGGTGGGCTAGCGAGCGGGGAGCTGTTTTTT.

This clone showed up just once. This rearrangement joins TRBV13 to TRBJ2-3, with D uncertain. Between the trimmed V and J ends, which lost 5 bases and 2 bases, there was a span of 20 bases. Germline V gives CDR1 PRHDT, CDR2 FYEKMQ (reference sequence). The CDR3 is 17 amino acids. In DNA form, the CDR3 reads TGTGCCAGCAGCCGAAGTCATCGGTTCCGCAACACAGATACGCAGTATTTT. Its translation is CASSRSHRFRNTDTQYF. Filled out from reference TRBV13 and TRBJ2-3, the complete variable domain reads AAGVIQSPRHLIKEKRETATLKCYPIPRHDTVYWYQQGPGQDPQFLISFYEKMQSDKGSIPDRFSAQQFSDYHSELNMSSLELGDSALYFCASSRSHRFRNTDTQYFGPGTRLTVL.

This chain connects TRBV7-2 to TRBJ1-4, with D possibly TRBD1 on 6 matching bases. Germline V gives CDR1 SGHTA, CDR2 FQGNSA. The V and J ends lost 5 bases and 5 bases respectively, with 18 bases between them. The CDR3 is made up of 16 amino acids. CDR3 amino acids: CASSAQGAGVNEKLFF. CDR3 DNA: TGTGCCAGCAGCGCGCAGGGCGCAGGGGTCAATGAAAAACTGTTTTTT.